The present T cell receptor (beta chain) was sequenced within a study of T cells after yellow fever vaccination. Whole-study findings and limits: FACS-sorted repertoires might harbor abundant contaminating clonotypes from the bulk population. Reappearing after the booster were most of the clones from primary vaccination (around 95% CD4, approximately 86% CD8).

This clonotype has a handful of counts. Its antigen remains unidentified. TCRdb re-called the 5' RACE reads with MiXCR, one entry per CDR3 protein. Here the sample spans a few hundred thousand distinct CDR3 sequences, about 4% being singletons. The V gene lost 5 bases and the J gene lost 7 bases, with 19 bases spanning the gap. CDR3 size: 15 residues. Per the germline V gene, CDR1 is SGHKS and CDR2 is YYEKEE (reference sequence). The sequencing here drew on PBMCs, taken 5 days after the yellow fever booster vaccination. The V and J genes are TRBV5-5 and TRBJ2-1; TRBD2 is a possible D gene (7 bases). The TCR sequence derives from a man aged 18 to 29 who received the YFV17D yellow fever vaccine. The CDR3 DNA reads as TGTGCCAGCAGGATGGTAGTGGGGGGGCAGAATGAGCAGTTCTTC. Protein sequence: CASRMVVGGQNEQFF.